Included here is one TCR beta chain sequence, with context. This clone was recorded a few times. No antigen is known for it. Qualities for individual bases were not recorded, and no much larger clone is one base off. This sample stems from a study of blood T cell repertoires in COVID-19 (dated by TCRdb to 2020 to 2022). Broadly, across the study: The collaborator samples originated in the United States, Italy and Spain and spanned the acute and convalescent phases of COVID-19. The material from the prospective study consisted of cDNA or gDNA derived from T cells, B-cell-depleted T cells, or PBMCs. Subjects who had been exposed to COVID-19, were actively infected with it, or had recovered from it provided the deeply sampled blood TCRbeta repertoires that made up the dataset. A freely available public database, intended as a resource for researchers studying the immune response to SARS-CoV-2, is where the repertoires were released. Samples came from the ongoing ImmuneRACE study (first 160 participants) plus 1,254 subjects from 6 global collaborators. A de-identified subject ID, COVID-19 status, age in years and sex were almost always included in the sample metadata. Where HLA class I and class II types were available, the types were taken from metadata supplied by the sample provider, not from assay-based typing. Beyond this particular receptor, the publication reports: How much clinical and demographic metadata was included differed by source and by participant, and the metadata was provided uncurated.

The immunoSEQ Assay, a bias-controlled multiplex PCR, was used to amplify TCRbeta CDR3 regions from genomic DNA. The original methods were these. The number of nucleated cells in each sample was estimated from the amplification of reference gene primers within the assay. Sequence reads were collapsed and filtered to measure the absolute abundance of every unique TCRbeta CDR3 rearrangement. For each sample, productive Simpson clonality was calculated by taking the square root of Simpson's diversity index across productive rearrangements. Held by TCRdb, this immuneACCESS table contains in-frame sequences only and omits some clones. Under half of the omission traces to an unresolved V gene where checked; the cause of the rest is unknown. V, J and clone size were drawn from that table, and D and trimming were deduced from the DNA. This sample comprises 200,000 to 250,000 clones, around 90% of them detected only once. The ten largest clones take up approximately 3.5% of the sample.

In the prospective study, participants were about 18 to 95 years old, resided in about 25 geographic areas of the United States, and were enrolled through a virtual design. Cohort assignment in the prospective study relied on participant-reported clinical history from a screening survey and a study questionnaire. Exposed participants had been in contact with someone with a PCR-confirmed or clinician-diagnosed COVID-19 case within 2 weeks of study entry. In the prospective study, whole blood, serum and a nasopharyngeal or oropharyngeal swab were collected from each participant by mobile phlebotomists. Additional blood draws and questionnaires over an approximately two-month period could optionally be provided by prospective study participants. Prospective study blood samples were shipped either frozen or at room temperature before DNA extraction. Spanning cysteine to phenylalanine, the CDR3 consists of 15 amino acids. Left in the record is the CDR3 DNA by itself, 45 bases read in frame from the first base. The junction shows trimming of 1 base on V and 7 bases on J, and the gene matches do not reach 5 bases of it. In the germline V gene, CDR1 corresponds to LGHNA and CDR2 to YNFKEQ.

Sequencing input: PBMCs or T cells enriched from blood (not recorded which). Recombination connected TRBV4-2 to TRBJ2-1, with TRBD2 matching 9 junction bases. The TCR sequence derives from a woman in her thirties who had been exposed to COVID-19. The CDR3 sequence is CASSQGSGSGNEQFF. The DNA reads TGTGCCAGCAGCCAAGGTAGCGGGAGCGGTAATGAGCAGTTCTTC.